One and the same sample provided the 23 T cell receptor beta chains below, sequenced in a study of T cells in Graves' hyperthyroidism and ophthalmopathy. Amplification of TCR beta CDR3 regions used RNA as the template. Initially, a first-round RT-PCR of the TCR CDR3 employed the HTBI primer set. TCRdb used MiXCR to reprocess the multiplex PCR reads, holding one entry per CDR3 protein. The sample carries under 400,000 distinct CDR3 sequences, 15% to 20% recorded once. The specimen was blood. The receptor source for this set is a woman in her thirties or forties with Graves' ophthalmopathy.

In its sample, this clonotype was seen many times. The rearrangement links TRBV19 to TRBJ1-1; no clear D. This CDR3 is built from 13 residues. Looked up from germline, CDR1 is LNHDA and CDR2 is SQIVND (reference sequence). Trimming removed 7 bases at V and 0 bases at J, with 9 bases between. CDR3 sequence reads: CASKATLNTEAFF. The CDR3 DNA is TGTGCCAGTAAGGCCACATTGAACACTGAAGCTTTCTTT.

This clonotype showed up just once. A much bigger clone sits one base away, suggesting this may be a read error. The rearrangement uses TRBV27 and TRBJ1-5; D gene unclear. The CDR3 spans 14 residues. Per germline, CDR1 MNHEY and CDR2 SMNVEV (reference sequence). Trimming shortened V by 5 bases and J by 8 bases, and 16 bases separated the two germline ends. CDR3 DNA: TGTGCCAGCAGTCTAGGACTGGGTTTAGAGCCCCAGCATTTT. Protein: CASSLGLGLEPQHF.

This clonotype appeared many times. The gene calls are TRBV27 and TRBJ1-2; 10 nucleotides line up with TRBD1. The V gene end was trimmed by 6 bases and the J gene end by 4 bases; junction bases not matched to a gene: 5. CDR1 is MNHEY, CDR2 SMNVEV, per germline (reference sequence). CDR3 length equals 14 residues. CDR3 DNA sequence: TGTGCCAGCAGATCCGGGACAGGGGTCTATGGCTACACCTTC. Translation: CASRSGTGVYGYTF.

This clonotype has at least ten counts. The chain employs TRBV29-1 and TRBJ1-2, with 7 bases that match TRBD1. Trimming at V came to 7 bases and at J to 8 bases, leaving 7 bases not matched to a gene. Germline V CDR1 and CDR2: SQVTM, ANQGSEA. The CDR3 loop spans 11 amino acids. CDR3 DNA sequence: TGCAGCGCCACAGGGGCGGAGGGCTACACCTTC. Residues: CSATGAEGYTF.

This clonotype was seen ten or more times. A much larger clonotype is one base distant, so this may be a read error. The DNA for the CDR3 is TGTGCCAGCAGTTTATGTCTAAGGGAGTCTGAAGCTTTCTTT. Its translation is CASSLCLRESEAFF. V and J are TRBV28 and TRBJ1-1; D remains ambiguous. With 0 bases removed from V and 6 bases from J, the gap between germline ends came to 11 bases. Germline V gene lookup returns CDR1 MDHEN and CDR2 SYDVKM. This CDR3 region has 14 residues.

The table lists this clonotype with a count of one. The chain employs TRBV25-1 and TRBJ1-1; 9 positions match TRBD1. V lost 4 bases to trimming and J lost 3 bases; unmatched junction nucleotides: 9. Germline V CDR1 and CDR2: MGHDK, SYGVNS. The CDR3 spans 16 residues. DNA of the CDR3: TGTGCCAGCAGTGGGGCGGTGGGACAGGGAGACACTGAAGCTTTCTTT. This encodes CASSGAVGQGDTEAFF.

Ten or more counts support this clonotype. For the CDR3, the DNA is TGTGCCAGCAGCTTGTTGCCGGGACAGGGGAGGGAGCAGTACTTC. Protein product: CASSLLPGQGREQYF. This rearrangement joins TRBV5-5 to TRBJ2-7, with 10 bases fitting TRBD1. The trim removed 1 base at V and 7 bases at J, leaving 8 bases unmatched. CDR3 length: 15 amino acids. Germline V gene sequence: CDR1 SGHKS, CDR2 YYEKEE (reference sequence). The whole variable domain, remainder taken from reference TRBV5-5 and TRBJ2-7, is DAGVTQSPTHLIKTRGQQVTLRCSPISGHKSVSWYQQVLGQGPQFIFQYYEKEERGRGNFPDRFSARQFPNYSSELNVNALLLGDSALYLCASSLLPGQGREQYFGPGTRLTVT.

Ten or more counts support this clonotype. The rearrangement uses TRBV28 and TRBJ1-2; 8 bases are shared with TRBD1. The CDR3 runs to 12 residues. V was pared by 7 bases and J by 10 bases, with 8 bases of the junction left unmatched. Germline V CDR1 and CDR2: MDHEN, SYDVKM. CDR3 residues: CASKRQGLPYTF. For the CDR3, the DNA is TGTGCCAGCAAAAGACAGGGGTTACCCTACACCTTC.

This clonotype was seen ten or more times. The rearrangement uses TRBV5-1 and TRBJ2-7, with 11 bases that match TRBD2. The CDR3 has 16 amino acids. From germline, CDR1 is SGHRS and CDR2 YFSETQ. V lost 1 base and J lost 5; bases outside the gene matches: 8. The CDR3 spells CASSLLVSGRGNEQYF. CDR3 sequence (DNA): TGCGCCAGCAGCTTGTTGGTTAGCGGGAGGGGTAACGAGCAGTACTTC.

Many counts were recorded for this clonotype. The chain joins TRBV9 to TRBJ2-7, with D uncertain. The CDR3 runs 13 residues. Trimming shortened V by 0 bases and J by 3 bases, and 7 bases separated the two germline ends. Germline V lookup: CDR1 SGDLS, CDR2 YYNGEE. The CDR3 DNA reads TGTGCCAGCAGCGTAGCTGAGTACTACGAGCAGTACTTC. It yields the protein CASSVAEYYEQYF.

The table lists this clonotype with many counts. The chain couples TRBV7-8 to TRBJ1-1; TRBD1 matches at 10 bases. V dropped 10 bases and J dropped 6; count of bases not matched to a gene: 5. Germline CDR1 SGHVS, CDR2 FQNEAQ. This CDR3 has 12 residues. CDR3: CATGQGTPEAFF. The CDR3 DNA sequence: TGTGCCACGGGACAGGGGACTCCTGAAGCTTTCTTT.

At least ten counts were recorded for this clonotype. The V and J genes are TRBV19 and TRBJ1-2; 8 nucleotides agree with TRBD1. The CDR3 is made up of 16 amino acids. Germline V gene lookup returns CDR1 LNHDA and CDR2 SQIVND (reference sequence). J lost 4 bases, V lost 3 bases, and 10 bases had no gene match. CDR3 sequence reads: CASSITLTGATYGYTF. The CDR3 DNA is TGTGCCAGTAGTATTACGTTGACAGGGGCGACCTATGGCTACACCTTC.

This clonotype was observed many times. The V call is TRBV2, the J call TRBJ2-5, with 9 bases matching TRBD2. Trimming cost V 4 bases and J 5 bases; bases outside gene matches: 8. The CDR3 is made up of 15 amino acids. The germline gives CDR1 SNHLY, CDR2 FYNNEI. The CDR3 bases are TGTGCCAGCAGTGCTAGCGGGATTCCGTATGAGACCCAGTACTTC. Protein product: CASSASGIPYETQYF. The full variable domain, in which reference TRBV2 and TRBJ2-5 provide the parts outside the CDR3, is EPEVTQTPSHQVTQMGQEVILRCVPISNHLYFYWYRQILGQKVEFLVSFYNNEISEKSEIFDDQFSVERPDGSNFTLKIRSTKLEDSAMYFCASSASGIPYETQYFGPGTRLLVL.

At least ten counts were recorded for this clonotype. The CDR3 reads CASRILAGGDYEQYF. In DNA, the CDR3 is TGTGCCAGCAGGATCTTAGCGGGAGGAGACTACGAGCAGTACTTC. The chain is built from TRBV6-1 and TRBJ2-7; TRBD2 aligns across 10 bases. Looked up from germline, CDR1 is MNHNS and CDR2 is SASEGT. V was clipped by 6 bases and J by 3 bases; unmatched bases: 8. CDR3 length equals 15 residues.

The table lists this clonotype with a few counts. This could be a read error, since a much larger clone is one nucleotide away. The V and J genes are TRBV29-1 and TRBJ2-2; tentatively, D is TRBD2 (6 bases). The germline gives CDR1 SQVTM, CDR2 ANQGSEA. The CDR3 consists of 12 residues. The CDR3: CSADANTGGLFF. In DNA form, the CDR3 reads TGCAGCGCGGACGCCAACACCGGGGGGCTGTTTTTT.

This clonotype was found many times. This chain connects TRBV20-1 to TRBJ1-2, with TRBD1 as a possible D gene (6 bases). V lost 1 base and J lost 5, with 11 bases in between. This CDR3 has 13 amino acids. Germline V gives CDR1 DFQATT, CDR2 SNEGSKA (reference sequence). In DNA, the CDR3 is TGCAGTGCTAGAGCGGGGGGCTCTTATGGCTACACCTTC. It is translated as CSARAGGSYGYTF.

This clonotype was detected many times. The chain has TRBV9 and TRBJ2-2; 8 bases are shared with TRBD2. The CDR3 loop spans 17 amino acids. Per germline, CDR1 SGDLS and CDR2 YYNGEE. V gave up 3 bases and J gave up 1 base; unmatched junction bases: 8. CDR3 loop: CASSARLALRNTGELFF. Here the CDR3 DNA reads TGTGCCAGCAGCGCCAGACTAGCGCTAAGGAACACCGGGGAGCTGTTTTTT.

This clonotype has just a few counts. The CDR3, as DNA: TGTGCCAGCAGCCCGAGACTTGGGGGTTATGGCTACACCTTC. Protein: CASSPRLGGYGYTF. The chain links TRBV11-2 to TRBJ1-2, with D maybe TRBD1 (5 bases). This CDR3 is 14 amino acids long. V lost 5 bases and J lost 5, with 15 bases in between. CDR1 and CDR2 (germline): SGHAT, FQNNGV.

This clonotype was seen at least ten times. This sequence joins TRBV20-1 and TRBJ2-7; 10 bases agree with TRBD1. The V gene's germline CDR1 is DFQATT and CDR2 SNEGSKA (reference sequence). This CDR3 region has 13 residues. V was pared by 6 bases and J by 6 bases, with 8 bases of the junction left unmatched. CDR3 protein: CSAPGQGSSEQYF. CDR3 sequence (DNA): TGCAGTGCACCGGGACAGGGGTCATCCGAGCAGTACTTC.

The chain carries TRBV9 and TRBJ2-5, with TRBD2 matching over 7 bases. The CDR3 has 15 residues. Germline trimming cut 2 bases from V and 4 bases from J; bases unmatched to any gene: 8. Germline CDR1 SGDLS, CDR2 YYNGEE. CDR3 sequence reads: CASSVFSGRPETQYF. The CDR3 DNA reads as TGTGCCAGCAGCGTCTTTTCCGGGAGGCCAGAGACCCAGTACTTC.

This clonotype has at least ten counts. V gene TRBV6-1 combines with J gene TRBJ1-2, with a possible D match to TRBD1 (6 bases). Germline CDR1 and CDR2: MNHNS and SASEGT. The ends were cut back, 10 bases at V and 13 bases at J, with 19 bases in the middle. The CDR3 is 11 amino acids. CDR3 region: CATANRDITTF. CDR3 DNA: TGTGCCACCGCAAACAGGGACATAACCACCTTC.

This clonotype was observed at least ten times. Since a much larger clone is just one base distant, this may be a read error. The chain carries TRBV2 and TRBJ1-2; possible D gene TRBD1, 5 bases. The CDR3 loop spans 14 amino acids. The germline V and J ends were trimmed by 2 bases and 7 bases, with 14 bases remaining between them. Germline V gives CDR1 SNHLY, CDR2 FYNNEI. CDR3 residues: CASSERQGGCGYTF. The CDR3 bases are TGTGCCAGCAGTGAACGGCAGGGTGGCTGTGGCTACACCTTC.

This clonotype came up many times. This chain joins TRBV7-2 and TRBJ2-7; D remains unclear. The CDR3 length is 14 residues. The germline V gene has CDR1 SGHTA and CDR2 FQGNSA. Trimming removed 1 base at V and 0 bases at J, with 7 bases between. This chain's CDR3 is CASSLDPPSYEQYF. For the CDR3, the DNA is TGTGCCAGCAGCTTAGATCCCCCCTCCTACGAGCAGTACTTC.